This TCR beta chain derives from a study of blood T cell repertoires in COVID-19. For the study at large: COVID-19 samples from acute and convalescent phases originated in the United States, Italy and Spain. The cDNA or gDNA used as material had been derived from T cells, B-cell-depleted T cells, or PBMCs.

V lost 5 bases and J lost 4, with 12 bases in between. In germline, CDR1 is SGHVS, CDR2 FQNEAQ. This CDR3 has 14 amino acids. Source study methods: From reference gene primer amplification, estimates of nucleated cell counts were derived. TCRdb keeps only in-frame clones here, not all; method: immunoSEQ multiplex PCR. That table furnishes V, J and clone size, whereas the DNA furnished D and trimming. The data show approximately 190,000 clones, roughly nine tenths seen once. This clonotype originated in a man between 65 and 85 years old with active or convalescent COVID-19. V is TRBV7-8 and J is TRBJ1-5; no firm D call. The sample consisted of peripheral blood. CDR3 amino acids: CASSPSAGNQPQHF. The DNA of the CDR3 is TGTGCCAGCAGCCCGAGCGCGGGGAATCAGCCCCAGCATTTT. Supplemented by reference TRBV7-8 and TRBJ1-5, the full variable domain reads GAGVSQSPRYKVAKRGQDVALRCDPISGHVSLFWYQQALGQGPEFLTYFQNEAQLDKSGLPSDRFFAERPEGSVSTLKIQRTQQEDSAVYLCASSPSAGNQPQHFGDGTRLSIL.